This TCR beta chain derives from a study of T cell responses to AZD1222 COVID-19 vaccine. Germline CDR1 is MNHNY and CDR2 is SVGAGI (reference sequence). The CDR3 has 13 amino acids. Trimming took off 6 bases at V and 2 bases at J, with 10 bases between the two ends. This clone was detected only once. Using immunoSEQ multiplex PCR, the repertoire was profiled, and TCRdb retains in-frame clones only, with some absent. The sample carries 150,000 to 200,000 clones, about nine tenths recorded once. Pooling covered second doses at about 4 or about 12 weeks. This sequence was found in an adult who received the AZD1222 COVID-19 vaccine. This chain links TRBV6-6 with TRBJ1-2, with no clear D. Source: peripheral blood, taken 28 days after the second AZD1222 dose. CDR3 residues: CASSLVVNYGYTF. Here the CDR3 DNA reads TGTGCCAGCAGCCTCGTGGTCAACTATGGCTACACCTTC.